This is a list of T cell receptor beta chains from one sample in a study of shared clonotypes between healthy human individuals. TCRdb's copy holds only in-frame clones and misses some; the assay was immunoSEQ multiplex PCR. Of about 2.4 million clones listed, more than 85% were seen once; the top ten hold about 0.34%. Input material: naive CD4+ T cells from PBMCs. Receptor source: a man aged 18 to 30 in good health. Some clones in this sample may be carry-over from other donors' samples. Both conserved end residues are part of each CDR3. D genes are given only for firm matches. Expanded clones get a size class; other rows say once, few or many, or leave the size out.

v_call: TRBV28
d_call: .
j_call: TRBJ1-2
clone_size: .
cdr3_nt: TGTGCCAGCAGTTTAGGGAATTATGGCTACACCTTC
cdr3_aa: CASSLGNYGYTF

v_call: TRBV15
d_call: .
j_call: TRBJ1-1
clone_size: .
cdr3_nt: TGTGCCACCAGCCACTCACTGAACACTGAAGCTTTCTTT
cdr3_aa: CATSHSLNTEAFF

v_call: TRBV30
d_call: .
j_call: TRBJ1-2
clone_size: .
cdr3_nt: TGTGCCTGGAGACTCCAGGGAAGGGTTGATGGCTACACCTTC
cdr3_aa: CAWRLQGRVDGYTF

v_call: TRBV5-1
d_call: .
j_call: TRBJ2-1
clone_size: .
cdr3_nt: TGCGCCAGCAGCTTTGACTCAGGGGCTGAGCAGTTCTTC
cdr3_aa: CASSFDSGAEQFF

v_call: TRBV4-3
d_call: .
j_call: TRBJ1-2
clone_size: .
cdr3_nt: TGCGCCAGCAGCCAGGAACCTGGACCGTCCTATGGCTACACCTTC
cdr3_aa: CASSQEPGPSYGYTF

v_call: TRBV27
d_call: .
j_call: TRBJ1-1
clone_size: .
cdr3_nt: TGTGCCAGCAGTCCCTGGGAAGGGAACACTGAAGCTTTCTTT
cdr3_aa: CASSPWEGNTEAFF

v_call: TRBV6-6
d_call: .
j_call: TRBJ1-5
clone_size: .
cdr3_nt: TGTGCCAGCGGAAGTTACGAAGATGCTGGACAGCCCCAGCATTTT
cdr3_aa: CASGSYEDAGQPQHF

v_call: TRBV6-6
d_call: .
j_call: TRBJ1-2
clone_size: .
cdr3_nt: TGTGCCAGCAGTTACCGGGGGCAGAACTATGGCTACACCTTC
cdr3_aa: CASSYRGQNYGYTF

v_call: TRBV7-9
d_call: TRBD1
j_call: TRBJ2-2
clone_size: .
cdr3_nt: TGTGCCAGCAGCTCAGGACAGGGGTCTACCGGGGAGCTGTTTTTT
cdr3_aa: CASSSGQGSTGELFF

v_call: TRBV29-1
d_call: .
j_call: TRBJ2-2
clone_size: .
cdr3_nt: TGCAGCGCGGGCGTTAGCATTGACACCGGGGAGCTGTTTTTT
cdr3_aa: CSAGVSIDTGELFF

v_call: TRBV7-9
d_call: TRBD1
j_call: TRBJ2-7
clone_size: .
cdr3_nt: TGTGCCAGCAGCCTGCGGGACAGGGCCTACGAGCAGTACTTC
cdr3_aa: CASSLRDRAYEQYF

v_call: TRBV5-1
d_call: .
j_call: TRBJ2-5
clone_size: once
cdr3_nt: TGCGCCAGCAGCTTTGAACAGGGAGTTTATGAGACCCAGTACTTC
cdr3_aa: CASSFEQGVYETQYF

v_call: TRBV4-1
d_call: .
j_call: TRBJ2-2
clone_size: .
cdr3_nt: TGCGCCAGCAGCCTAAGGGGTTCCGGGACCGGGGAGCTGTTTTTT
cdr3_aa: CASSLRGSGTGELFF

v_call: TRBV2
d_call: TRBD1
j_call: TRBJ1-6
clone_size: .
cdr3_nt: TGTGCCAGCAGTTTGCGAGGACAGGAGGAAGCCGAGTCACCCCTCCACTTT
cdr3_aa: CASSLRGQEEAESPLHF

v_call: TRBV5-1
d_call: TRBD2
j_call: TRBJ2-1
clone_size: .
cdr3_nt: TGCGCCAGCACCACTTTAGCGGGAGGGAAGCATGAGCAGTTCTTC
cdr3_aa: CASTTLAGGKHEQFF